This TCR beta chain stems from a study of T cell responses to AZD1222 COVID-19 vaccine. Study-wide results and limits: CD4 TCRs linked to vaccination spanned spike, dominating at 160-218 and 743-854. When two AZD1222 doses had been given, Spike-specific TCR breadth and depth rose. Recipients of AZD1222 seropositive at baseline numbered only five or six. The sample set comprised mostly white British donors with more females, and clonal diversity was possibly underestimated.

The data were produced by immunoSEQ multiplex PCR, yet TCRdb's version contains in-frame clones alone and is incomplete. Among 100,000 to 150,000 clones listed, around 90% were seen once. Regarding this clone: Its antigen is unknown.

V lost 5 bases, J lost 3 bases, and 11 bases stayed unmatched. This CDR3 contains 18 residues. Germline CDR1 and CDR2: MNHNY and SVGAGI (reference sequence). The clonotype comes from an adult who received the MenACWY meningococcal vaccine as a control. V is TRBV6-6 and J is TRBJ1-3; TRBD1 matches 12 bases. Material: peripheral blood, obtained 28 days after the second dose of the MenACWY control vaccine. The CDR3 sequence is CASSRGQGALKGGNTIYF. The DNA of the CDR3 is TGTGCCAGCAGTCGGGGACAGGGGGCTCTTAAGGGTGGAAACACCATATATTTT.